This T cell receptor beta chain was documented in a study of blood T cells in healthy people across ages (dated by TCRdb to 2014 to 2015). At the level of the whole study: In model experiments, roughly one uniquely barcoded TCR beta cDNA molecule per two T cells was captured by template switching. Using deep sequencing normalized with unique cDNA molecular identifiers, the study measured how TCR beta repertoire diversity changes with age. The donors were split into four age groups: young (average around 15 years), middle-aged (39), aged (more than 55) and long-lived (approximately 80). For two donors (one aged 18 to 30 and one aged 80 or older), the study analyzed two additional independent replicas of 1 million unique cDNA reads from the same blood draw. Here is what the overall study found, with its caveats: Because profiling used bulk unsorted PBMCs, naive and antigen-experienced compartments could not be compared conclusively. Observed TCR beta diversity per million T cells fell roughly linearly with age, and a significant reduction was already apparent by age around 40. The long-lived group showed more naive CD4+ T cells, fewer expanded clones and increased TCR diversity than the aged group, suggesting age selection. Because the CMV infection status of the donors was unknown, age-related changes in expanded clonotypes may potentially have been confounded. There was a strong correlation between observed TCR beta diversity and the percentage of naive T cells measured by flow cytometry. Estimates of total diversity from one million sequenced T cells were regarded as lower bounds and underestimates.

This clonotype was observed a handful of times. Its binding antigen is unknown. Base-call qualities are not available, and no considerably larger clone is one nucleotide away. Via the germline V gene, CDR1 is SGHTA and CDR2 FQGNSA. Relative to germline, V is 1 base shorter and J is 7 bases shorter, with 19 bases between their ends. Taken from cysteine to phenylalanine, the CDR3 has 17 residues. Only the CDR3 portion is preserved as DNA: 51 bases, with reading frame beginning at the first base. Library method: 5' RACE. The reads were generated on an Illumina HiSeq 2500. A second roughly 6 to 11 cycle PCR used a sample-barcoded 5' primer and a J-beta primer mix. A template-switch 5' adaptor carrying 12 random nucleotides introduced a unique molecular identifier onto each TCR beta cDNA molecule. Each sample yielded at least 3 million CDR3-containing paired-end reads. First-strand cDNA synthesis was performed from all RNA using the Mint cDNA synthesis kit, with priming by a TRBC-specific oligonucleotide. Following uracil-DNA glycosylase treatment, a first 18-cycle PCR with universal primers M1SS and BC2_uni_R was performed on all cDNA. The authors' analysis ran thus. For normalization, 1 million high-quality reads, each with a distinct molecular identifier, were randomly selected from each sample. Reads with shared molecular identifiers were discarded instead of being binned into consensus sequences. MiTCR, set to a Q25 quality threshold and the strictest error-elimination algorithm, was used for CDR3 identification, clonotype clustering and error correction. Lower-bound total TCR beta diversity was estimated with a nonparametric unseen species model using Euler transformation. TCRdb applied fastp at Q25 and MiXCR to the public reads, then kept only in-frame beta chains. Rows merge per CDR3 protein into single entries with the most common DNA and genes. The V and J calls and clone size are TCRdb's, not the authors'. This sample has around 1,000,000 distinct CDR3 sequences in its table, and roughly a quarter of those were observed once. In total, the top ten clones hold 0.65% to 0.95% of the sample.

The approximately 41 donors, aged about 6 to 95 years, were systemically healthy Caucasian individuals from Russia. Around 9.7 milliliters of peripheral blood were collected from each donor into EDTA-treated Vacutainer tubes. PBMCs were isolated by Ficoll-Paque density-gradient centrifugation, with at least 6 million obtained per sample. Total RNA, at least 6 micrograms per sample, was extracted from PBMCs with Trizol reagent. The percentages of naive CD45RAhigh/CD27high T cells were determined by flow cytometry on a PBMC aliquot from every donor. The sample was also linked to a second study, of T cells of mothers and their children. The second study reports: The donors were nine systemically healthy Caucasian individuals, made up of three mothers and their six children. cDNA synthesis used all of the extracted RNA, with around 1.6 ug of RNA in each 15 ul reaction. In the second PCR, the M1S primer added sample barcodes and 2-4 random nucleotides. Over 10 million TCR beta CDR3 reads came from each mother, compared with approximately 2.8 million reads from each child. Thymic selection similarly shapes TCR recombination output in related and unrelated pairs, with minor effect from inherited differences. Normalized repertoire overlap in related mother-child pairs was always slightly higher than in unrelated mother-child pairs, but the difference was never significant. No persistent microchimeric T cell clones were found, with a detection sensitivity of roughly 99 clones per million clonotypes. The study used deep NGS to compare TCR beta repertoires of mothers and children, seeking features distinguishing related mother-child pairs from unrelated individuals. The mean age was roughly 40 +/- 4 years for the mothers and about 10 +/- 4 years for the children. After adapter ligation with NEBNext reagents, the libraries were sequenced on Illumina HiSeq 2000 with 100+100 nt paired-end reads. To prevent cross-contamination, the mother and child libraries were prepared a month apart and were sequenced in separate runs. For each donor, between about 450,000 and 2,300,000 distinct TCR beta clonotypes were identified. Naive TCR beta clonotypes were estimated from low-frequency clonotypes matched to each donor's FACS-determined naive share, without sorting.

The chain is encoded by TRBV7-2 joined to TRBJ2-2; the D segment cannot be called with confidence. The origin of this receptor is a girl aged 2 to 9 in good health. Material: blood. The CDR3 reads CASSLVVLAAVDGELFF. The sequenced DNA: TGTGCCAGCAGCTTAGTTGTTTTGGCAGCCGTCGACGGGGAGCTGTTTTTT. The full variable domain, with segments outside the CDR3 supplied by the reference TRBV7-2 and TRBJ2-2 proteins, appears as GAGVSQSPSNKVTEKGKDVELRCDPISGHTALYWYRQSLGQGLEFLIYFQGNSAPDKSGLPSDRFSAERTGGSVSTLTIQRTQQEDSAVYLCASSLVVLAAVDGELFFGEGSRLTVL.